The clone carrying this T cell receptor (beta chain) was picked up a small number of times. What it binds is not known. This sample was taken from a study of CD8 T cells in ankylosing spondylitis. Whole-study findings and limits: Clones that were linked to disease were CD8+ and were relatively rare in peripheral blood. Reports say disease-linked clones showed up significantly more in matched ankylosing spondylitis synovial fluid. Ankylosing spondylitis blood appeared to be characterized by a TCR beta motif of eight or nine highly homologous variants.

TCRdb reprocessed the 5' RACE reads via MiXCR and lists one record per CDR3 protein. The data show around 770,000 distinct CDR3 sequences, with 15% to 20% seen just once and under 20% held by the top ten. V lost 6 bases to trimming and J lost 7 bases, with 22 bases between them. Germline CDR1 reads DFQATT; CDR2 reads SNEGSKA (reference sequence). This CDR3 comprises 16 residues. The genes are TRBV20-1 and TRBJ1-6, with D hard to call. Source material: blood, either unsorted or a sorted T cell fraction (not recorded which). This clonotype was sampled from a male donor with ankylosing spondylitis. CDR3 bases: TGCAGTGCCCCCGGGAGGACTGCCCTGTTCAATTCACCCCTCCACTTT. It yields the protein CSAPGRTALFNSPLHF.